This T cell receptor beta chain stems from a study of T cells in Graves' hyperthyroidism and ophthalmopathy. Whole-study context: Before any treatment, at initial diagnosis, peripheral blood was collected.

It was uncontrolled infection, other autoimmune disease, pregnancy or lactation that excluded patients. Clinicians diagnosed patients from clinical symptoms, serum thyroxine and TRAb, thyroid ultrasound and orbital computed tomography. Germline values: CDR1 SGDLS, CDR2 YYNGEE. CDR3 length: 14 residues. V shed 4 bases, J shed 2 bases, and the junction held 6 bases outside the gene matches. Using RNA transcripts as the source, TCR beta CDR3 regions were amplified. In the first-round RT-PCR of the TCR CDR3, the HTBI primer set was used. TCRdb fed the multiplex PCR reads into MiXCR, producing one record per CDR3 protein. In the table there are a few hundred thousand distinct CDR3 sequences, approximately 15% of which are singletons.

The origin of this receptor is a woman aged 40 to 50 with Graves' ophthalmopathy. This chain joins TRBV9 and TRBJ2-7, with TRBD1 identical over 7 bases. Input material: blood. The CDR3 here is CASSSGDSPYEQYF. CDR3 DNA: TGTGCCAGCAGCTCCGGGGACAGTCCCTACGAGCAGTACTTC.